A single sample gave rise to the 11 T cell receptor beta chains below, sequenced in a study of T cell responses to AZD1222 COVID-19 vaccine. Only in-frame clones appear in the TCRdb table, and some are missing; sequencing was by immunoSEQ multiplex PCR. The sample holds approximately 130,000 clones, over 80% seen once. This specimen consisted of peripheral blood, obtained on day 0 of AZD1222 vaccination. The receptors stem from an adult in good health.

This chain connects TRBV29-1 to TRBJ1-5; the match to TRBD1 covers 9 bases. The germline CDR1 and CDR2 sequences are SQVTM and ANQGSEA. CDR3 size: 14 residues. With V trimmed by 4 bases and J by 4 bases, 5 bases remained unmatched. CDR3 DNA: TGCAGCGTTGCTGGGGACAGGGAAAATCAGCCCCAGCATTTT. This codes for CSVAGDRENQPQHF. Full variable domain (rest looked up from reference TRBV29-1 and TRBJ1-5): SAVISQKPSRDICQRGTSLTIQCQVDSQVTMMFWYRQQPGQSLTLIATANQGSEATYESGFVIDKFPISRPNLTFSTLTVSNMSPEDSSIYLCSVAGDRENQPQHFGDGTRLSIL.

The CDR3 DNA is TGTGCCAGCAGCAACTACAGGTATATGAACACTGAAGCTTTCTTT. Translation: CASSNYRYMNTEAFF. The gene calls are TRBV21-1 and TRBJ1-1; TRBD1, the table's D call, was not compared with the DNA. TRBV21-1 is a listed pseudogene. The CDR3 is 15 residues long.

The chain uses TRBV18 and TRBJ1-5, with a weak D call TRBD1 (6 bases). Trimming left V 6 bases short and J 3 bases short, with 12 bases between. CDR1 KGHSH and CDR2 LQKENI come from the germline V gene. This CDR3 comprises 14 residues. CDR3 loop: CASSSGTYNQPQHF. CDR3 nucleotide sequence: TGTGCCAGCTCCTCCGGGACATACAATCAGCCCCAGCATTTT.

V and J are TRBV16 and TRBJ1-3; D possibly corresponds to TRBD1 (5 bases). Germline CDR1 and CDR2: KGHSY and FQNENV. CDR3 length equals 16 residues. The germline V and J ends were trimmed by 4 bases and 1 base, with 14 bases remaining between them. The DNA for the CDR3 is TGTGCCAGCAGCCGCGACAGCTCGTTTTCTGGAAACACCATATATTTT. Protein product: CASSRDSSFSGNTIYF.

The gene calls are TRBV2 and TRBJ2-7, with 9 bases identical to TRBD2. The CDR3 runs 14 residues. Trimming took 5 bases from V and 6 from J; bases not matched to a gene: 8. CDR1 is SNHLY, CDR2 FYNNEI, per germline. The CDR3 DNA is TGTGCCAGCAGTCTGATAGCGGGAGCCTCCGAGCAGTACTTC. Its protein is CASSLIAGASEQYF.

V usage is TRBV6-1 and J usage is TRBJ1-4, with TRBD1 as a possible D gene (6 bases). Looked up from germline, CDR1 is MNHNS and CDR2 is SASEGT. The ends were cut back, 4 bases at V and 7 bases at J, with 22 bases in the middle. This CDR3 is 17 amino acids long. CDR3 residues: CASSASISGAAGEKLFF. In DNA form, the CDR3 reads TGTGCCAGCAGTGCTTCTATTTCAGGGGCTGCGGGTGAAAAACTGTTTTTT.

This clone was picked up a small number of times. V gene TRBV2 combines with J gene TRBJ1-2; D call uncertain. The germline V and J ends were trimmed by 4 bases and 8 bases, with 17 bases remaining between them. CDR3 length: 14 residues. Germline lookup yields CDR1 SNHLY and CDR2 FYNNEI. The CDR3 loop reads CASSVGQWERGYTF. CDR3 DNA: TGTGCCAGCAGTGTTGGGCAGTGGGAACGGGGCTACACCTTC.

The CDR3 protein is CASSLGGLPKGEQFF. As DNA, the CDR3 is TGTGCCAGCAGCTTAGGGGGACTACCAAAGGGTGAGCAGTTCTTC. This sequence joins TRBV7-9 and TRBJ2-1; 7 nucleotides agree with TRBD2. Unmatched junction bases numbered 9, after V lost 1 base and J lost 9 bases. This CDR3 spans 15 amino acids. Germline CDR1 is SEHNR and CDR2 is FQNEAQ (reference sequence).

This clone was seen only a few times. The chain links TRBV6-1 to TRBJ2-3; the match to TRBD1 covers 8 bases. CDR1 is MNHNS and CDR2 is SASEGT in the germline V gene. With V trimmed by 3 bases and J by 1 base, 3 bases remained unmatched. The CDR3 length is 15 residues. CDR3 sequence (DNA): TGTGCCAGCAGTGATAGGGGACAGGGCACAGATACGCAGTATTTT. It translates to CASSDRGQGTDTQYF.

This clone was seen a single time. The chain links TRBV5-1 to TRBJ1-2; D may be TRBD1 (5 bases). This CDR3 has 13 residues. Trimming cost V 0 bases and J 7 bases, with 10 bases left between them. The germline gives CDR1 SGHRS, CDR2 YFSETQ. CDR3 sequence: CASSLAGVGGYTF. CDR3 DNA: TGCGCCAGCAGCTTGGCGGGGGTCGGTGGCTACACCTTC.

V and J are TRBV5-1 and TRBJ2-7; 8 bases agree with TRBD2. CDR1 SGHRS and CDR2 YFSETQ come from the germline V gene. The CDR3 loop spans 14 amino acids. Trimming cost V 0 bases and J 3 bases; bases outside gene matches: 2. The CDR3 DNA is TGCGCCAGCAGCTTGGGCGCGGGAGGCTACGAGCAGTACTTC. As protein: CASSLGAGGYEQYF.